The rows below give T cell receptor beta chains drawn from one sample of a study of blood T cell repertoires in COVID-19. Sequencing used immunoSEQ multiplex PCR; TCRdb keeps in-frame clones, though not all of them. The table lists tens of thousands of clones, around 88% of them singletons. Sequencing was done on a sample of peripheral blood. These receptors all come from a woman of 80 years or more with acute or convalescent COVID-19. Each CDR3 is given with its conserved first and last residue. A D gene is named only where the DNA matches it firmly. Clone size is shown for a subset of rows, as once, few, many or a class of expanded clone.

D gene,V gene,clone size,CDR3 length,J gene,CDR3 DNA,CDR3 protein
NA,TRBV11-2,NA,16,TRBJ2-2,TGTGCCAGCAGCTTATTAGGACAGTCGAACACCGGGGAGCTGTTTTTT,CASSLLGQSNTGELFF
TRBD1,TRBV7-9,NA,16,TRBJ1-1,TGTGCCAGCAGCCAGGGACAGGGAAGAACGAACACTGAAGCTTTCTTT,CASSQGQGRTNTEAFF
TRBD2,TRBV4-2,once,16,TRBJ2-1,TGTGCCAGCAGCCAAGTTGGCCTAGCGGGGGGCTACGAGCAGTTCTTC,CASSQVGLAGGYEQFF
NA,TRBV5-1,NA,15,TRBJ1-1,TGCGCCAGCAGCTTGACGACCAGGGCGAACACTGAAGCTTTCTTT,CASSLTTRANTEAFF
NA,TRBV9,NA,14,TRBJ1-2,TGTGCCAGCAGCGTAGTCAGCGACTCCTATGGCTACACCTTC,CASSVVSDSYGYTF
TRBD1,TRBV28,NA,13,TRBJ1-1,TGTGCCAGCATAGTTCGACAGGGGGTTCAAGCTTTCTTT,CASIVRQGVQAFF
TRBD2,TRBV7-3,NA,16,TRBJ2-1,TGTGCCAGCAGCCTGCTAGCGGGGGCTACCTACAATGAGCAGTTCTTC,CASSLLAGATYNEQFF
NA,TRBV7-9,NA,14,TRBJ2-2,TGTGCCAGCACCCAGTGGGGGCAGAGCGGGGAGCTGTTTTTT,CASTQWGQSGELFF
TRBD1,TRBV2,NA,14,TRBJ1-6,TGTGCCAGCAGTTTGGGACAGGGACATTCACCCCTCCACTTT,CASSLGQGHSPLHF
TRBD1,TRBV27,once,14,TRBJ2-1,TGTGCCAGCAGTTCGCAGGGGGCTCGAAATGAGCAGTTCTTC,CASSSQGARNEQFF
TRBD1,TRBV13,NA,16,TRBJ2-5,TGTGCCAGCAGCTTAAGGGGGCCTAGCAGACAAGAGACCCAGTACTTC,CASSLRGPSRQETQYF
NA,TRBV10-1,NA,13,TRBJ2-5,TGCGCCAGCAGTATGGGGGCTAGCACAGCCCAGTACTTC,CASSMGASTAQYF
TRBD2,TRBV18,NA,17,TRBJ2-3,TGTGCCAGCTCACCACGGCCTAGCGGGGGGTCCACAGATACGCAGTATTTT,CASSPRPSGGSTDTQYF
TRBD1,TRBV7-2,NA,15,TRBJ1-6,TGTGCCAGCAGCTGGGACAGGGGCCCCAATTCACCCCTCCACTTT,CASSWDRGPNSPLHF
TRBD1,TRBV4-1,NA,14,TRBJ2-7,TGCGCCAGCAGCCCCGGGACAGGGTACTACGAGCAGTACTTC,CASSPGTGYYEQYF
TRBD1,TRBV11-2,NA,15,TRBJ1-2,TGTGCCAGCAGCCCCACGACAGGGACGGGGTATGGCTACACCTTC,CASSPTTGTGYGYTF
NA,TRBV15,once,13,TRBJ1-6,TGTGCCACCAGCAGCGATTCTGGTCAGACCCTCCACTTT,CATSSDSGQTLHF
NA,TRBV28,NA,13,TRBJ1-1,TGTGCCAGCAGTTTTTCCCCAAACACTGAAGCTTTCTTT,CASSFSPNTEAFF
NA,TRBV21-1,NA,13,TRBJ1-1,TGTGCCAGCGGACATTCGGGGGGTACTGAAGCTTTCTTT,CASGHSGGTEAFF
NA,TRBV5-6,NA,13,TRBJ1-1,TGTGCCAGCAGCTTGGCAGTGAACACTGAAGCTTTCTTT,CASSLAVNTEAFF
TRBD1,TRBV7-8,NA,16,TRBJ2-4,TGTGCCAGCAGCTTACGGCCACAGGGGGCAGAAAACATTCAGTACTTC,CASSLRPQGAENIQYF
NA,TRBV21-1,NA,13,TRBJ1-4,TGTGCCAGCAGCAGGAGTTCTAATGAAAAACTGTTTTTT,CASSRSSNEKLFF
NA,TRBV25-1,NA,13,TRBJ1-5,TGTGCCAGCAGTGAGGGACAAGATCAGCCCCAGCATTTT,CASSEGQDQPQHF
NA,TRBV28,NA,15,TRBJ1-3,TGTGCCAGCAGTTTAGGCGGGGGGCTTGGAAACACCATATATTTT,CASSLGGGLGNTIYF
TRBD1,TRBV4-2,NA,16,TRBJ2-2,TGTGCCAGCAGCAAACGGGGACAGTTGAACACCGGGGAGCTGTTTTTT,CASSKRGQLNTGELFF
TRBD1,TRBV7-9,NA,14,TRBJ2-1,TGTGCCAGCCCGGGGACAGCCCTACAGGGTGAGCAGTTCTTC,CASPGTALQGEQFF
TRBD1,TRBV19,NA,16,TRBJ2-5,TGTGCCAGTAGCCCCCGGGGGGACAGGGGCCAAGAGACCCAGTACTTC,CASSPRGDRGQETQYF
NA,TRBV2,NA,14,TRBJ2-7,TGTGCCAGCAGAATATTCCGGACAGATTACGAGCAGTACTTC,CASRIFRTDYEQYF
NA,TRBV7-2,once,14,TRBJ2-7,TGTGCCAGCAGCTTAGGGTCTGGGCCCTACGAGCAGTACTTC,CASSLGSGPYEQYF
TRBD1,TRBV6-5,NA,15,TRBJ1-1,TGTGCCAGCAGTTATTCGGGCAGGGGGCTAACTGAAGCTTTCTTT,CASSYSGRGLTEAFF
NA,TRBV5-4,once,14,TRBJ1-1,TGTGCCAGCAGCGTCCACAGGGAAGGCACTGAAGCTTTCTTT,CASSVHREGTEAFF
TRBD2,TRBV6-2/TRBV6-3,NA,19,TRBJ2-2,TGTGCCAGCAGTACCCCCTGGGCTAGCGGGGGGGCTGGTACCGGGGAGCTGTTTTTT,CASSTPWASGGAGTGELFF
NA,TRBV6-2/TRBV6-3,NA,15,TRBJ2-2,TGTGCCAGCAGCCGACAAGGTCCCCGAGCCGGGGAGCTGTTTTTT,CASSRQGPRAGELFF
TRBD1,TRBV3-1/TRBV3-2,NA,15,TRBJ1-2,TGTGCCAGCAAGTACCCCGGGACAGCTAACTATGGCTACACCTTC,CASKYPGTANYGYTF
NA,TRBV5-4,NA,14,TRBJ2-3,TGTGCCAGCAGCTTGGACAGTTTGGTAGATACGCAGTATTTT,CASSLDSLVDTQYF
TRBD2,TRBV27,NA,15,TRBJ2-1,TGTGCCAGCAGTTTAGCTAGCGGGGGCCGGGGTGAGCAGTTCTTC,CASSLASGGRGEQFF
TRBD2,TRBV7-8,NA,16,TRBJ2-7,TGTGCCAGCAGCTCGGGACTAGCGGGGCCTCCCTACGAGCAGTACTTC,CASSSGLAGPPYEQYF
TRBD2,TRBV2,once,15,TRBJ2-7,TGTGCCAGCAGTGAAAGTGCGGGGGGGCCCTACGAGCAGTACTTC,CASSESAGGPYEQYF
NA,TRBV6-5,NA,15,TRBJ1-3,TGTGCCAGTCGCGCGGGCGGTTCCTCTGGAAACACCATATATTTT,CASRAGGSSGNTIYF
TRBD1,TRBV19,NA,18,TRBJ1-5,TGTGCCAGTAGTACCTTAGAATTTGGACAGGGGAGAAATCAGCCCCAGCATTTT,CASSTLEFGQGRNQPQHF